This T cell receptor (beta chain) was obtained from a study of blood T cells in healthy people across ages (dated by TCRdb to between 2014 and 2017). Looking at the study overall: In model experiments, template switching captured about one uniquely barcoded TCR beta cDNA molecule for every two T cells. To avoid experimental bias, donors of different ages were spread randomly across the sequencing lanes. The donors were divided into four age groups: young (average about 16 years), middle-aged (about 39), aged (around 59) and long-lived (roughly 86). Using deep sequencing normalized with unique cDNA molecular identifiers, the study measured how TCR beta repertoire diversity changes with age. Using the same blood draw, the study looked at two additional independent replicas of 1 million unique cDNA reads for two donors, one aged 18 to 29 and the other aged 80 or older. Overall study results and their limits: Bulk unsorted PBMC profiling prevented conclusive comparison of naive and antigen-experienced compartments. The CMV infection status of donors was not known, potentially confounding age-related changes in expanded clonotypes. The long-lived group showed more naive CD4+ T cells, fewer expanded clones and increased TCR diversity than the aged group, suggesting age selection. As age increased, observed TCR beta diversity per million T cells dropped in a roughly linear way, and a significant reduction was already evident by age 40. Estimates of total diversity from one million sequenced T cells were regarded as lower bounds and underestimates. The percentage of naive T cells measured by flow cytometry correlated strongly with observed TCR beta diversity.

Donors were a few dozen systemically healthy Caucasian individuals from Russia aged roughly 6 to 90 years. Each donor gave approximately 9.4 milliliters of peripheral blood, drawn into EDTA-treated Vacutainer tubes. Ficoll-Paque density-gradient centrifugation was used to isolate PBMCs, with at least 6.5 million per sample. Total RNA, at least 5 micrograms per sample, was extracted from PBMCs with Trizol reagent. The percentages of naive CD45RAhigh/CD27high T cells were determined by flow cytometry on a PBMC aliquot from every donor. This clonotype was observed many times. Its antigen specificity is not known. No base quality values were provided; no much bigger clone lies one nucleotide off. To prepare the library, 5' RACE was applied. TCRdb records Illumina HiSeq 2500 as the sequencer. The second PCR ran for roughly 7 to 11 cycles and used a J-beta primer mix along with a sample-barcoded 5' primer. A template-switch 5' adaptor carrying 12 random nucleotides introduced a unique molecular identifier onto each TCR beta cDNA molecule. Each sample yielded at least 2.5 million CDR3-containing paired-end reads. The Mint cDNA synthesis kit, primed by a TRBC-specific oligonucleotide, was used to synthesize first-strand cDNA from all RNA. Following uracil-DNA glycosylase treatment, a first 18-cycle PCR with universal primers M1SS and BC2_uni_R was performed on all cDNA. As for the original processing: For normalization, 1 million high-quality reads were randomly selected from each sample, with every read carrying a distinct molecular identifier. Reads with shared molecular identifiers were discarded instead of being binned into consensus sequences. MiTCR, set to a Q25 quality threshold and the strictest error-elimination algorithm, was used for CDR3 identification, clonotype clustering and error correction. A nonparametric unseen species model with Euler transformation was used to estimate lower-bound total TCR beta diversity. The raw public data were reprocessed by TCRdb itself: fastp quality trimming at Q25, MiXCR clonotype calling, in-frame beta chains only. Entries that share a CDR3 protein sequence are merged under the most common genes and DNA. None of the V and J calls come from the authors' own analysis; TCRdb made them. The sample profile shows over 950,000 distinct CDR3 sequences; roughly 50% of them were found once. Jointly, the top ten make up over 20% of the sample.

For CDR1 and CDR2, the germline V gene lists SQVTM and ANQGSEA. Germline trimming: 5 bases from V, 3 bases from J; junction bases outside gene matches: 4. CDR3 length: 13 amino acids, cysteine to phenylalanine. The read is trimmed to its CDR3 DNA, 39 bases read in frame from base 1. This chain joins TRBV29-1 to TRBJ2-5; 9 of the junction bases match TRBD2. This TCR derives from a woman in her sixties in good health. Sequenced input: blood. In nucleotides, the sequence is TGCAGCGTTAATGCGGGAGGGGAAGAGACCCAGTACTTC. Its protein reads: CSVNAGGEETQYF.